The next 22 T cell receptor beta chains were all read from a single sample in a study of control samples from healthy donors and cancer patients. Libraries were prepared by immunoSEQ multiplex PCR; TCRdb keeps only in-frame clonotypes and omits some of them. This table has 150,000 to 200,000 clones, nearly 90% appearing once. The material sequenced was blood. The source of these receptors is a woman aged 50 to 65 in good health.

This rearrangement joins TRBV5-4 to TRBJ1-2, with D tentatively TRBD1 (5 bases). Trimming cost V 4 bases and J 4 bases, with 14 bases left between them. The CDR3 consists of 14 residues. CDR1 and CDR2 (germline): SGHNT, YYREEE (reference sequence). CDR3 sequence: CASSIDSVGYGYTF. As DNA, the CDR3 is TGTGCCAGCAGCATTGACAGCGTAGGCTATGGCTACACCTTC.

The chain joins TRBV7-8 to TRBJ1-6; D is possibly TRBD1 (5 bases). The length of the CDR3 is 14 residues. With 3 bases removed from V and 8 bases from J, the gap between germline ends came to 11 bases. In germline, CDR1 is SGHVS, CDR2 FQNEAQ. Here the CDR3 reads CASSLTVFDSPLHF. CDR3 in DNA: TGTGCCAGCAGCTTGACAGTCTTCGATTCACCCCTCCACTTT.

The gene calls are TRBV5-1 and TRBJ2-1, with TRBD2 matching 9 bases. CDR1 and CDR2 (germline): SGHRS, YFSETQ. This CDR3 comprises 16 residues. Trimming took 4 bases from V and 8 from J; bases not matched to a gene: 13. CDR3 protein: CASSRAAGGPGYEQFF. The CDR3 region has the DNA TGCGCCAGCAGCCGTGCGGCGGGGGGGCCGGGTTATGAGCAGTTCTTC.

The chain couples TRBV7-8 to TRBJ2-4; TRBD2 is a possible D gene (5 bases). Looked up from germline, CDR1 is SGHVS and CDR2 is FQNEAQ. The CDR3 is 16 amino acids. V was clipped by 5 bases and J by 2 bases, with 16 bases between them. The chain's CDR3 is CASSAGLTLTKNIQYF. CDR3 coding DNA: TGTGCCAGCAGCGCTGGACTGACCTTGACCAAAAACATTCAGTACTTC.

The gene calls are TRBV9 and TRBJ2-3; D unresolved. V was shortened by 4 bases and J by 1 base, with 7 bases between the two germline ends. The germline V gene encodes CDR1 SGDLS and CDR2 YYNGEE. There are 13 residues in the CDR3. Here the CDR3 DNA reads TGTGCCAGCAGCTCACCAGGCACAGATACGCAGTATTTT. Translated, it gives CASSSPGTDTQYF.

V and J are TRBV2 and TRBJ2-7, with TRBD1 as a possible D gene (5 bases). Looked up from germline, CDR1 is SNHLY and CDR2 is FYNNEI. The CDR3 consists of 13 residues. V was shortened by 3 bases and J by 4 bases, with 10 bases between the two germline ends. In DNA form, the CDR3 reads TGTGCCAGCAGTGAGGGGCCGCCGTACGAGCAGTACTTC. Residues: CASSEGPPYEQYF.

This clone was counted only a few times. This rearrangement joins TRBV10-3 to TRBJ1-5, with D maybe TRBD1 (5 bases). This CDR3 has 15 residues. Germline-derived CDR1 and CDR2 are ENHRY and SYGVKD. Between the trimmed V and J ends, which lost 6 bases and 7 bases, there was a span of 19 bases. The CDR3 DNA reads TGTGCCATCAGCACGGGGACGGCGGGAGAGCAGCCCCAGCATTTT. It codes for CAISTGTAGEQPQHF.

The rearrangement joins TRBV12-5 to TRBJ1-2, with unresolved D. This CDR3 has 15 residues. CDR1 and CDR2 (germline): LGHNT, FRNRAP. V was trimmed by 7 bases and J by 1 base, leaving 16 bases between them. This CDR3 is CASATRRRFNYGYTF. Here the CDR3 DNA reads TGTGCTAGTGCCACCCGGCGGCGATTTAACTATGGCTACACCTTC.

V is TRBV3-1 (or the pseudogene TRBV3-2) and J is TRBJ1-2, with D possibly being TRBD1 (5 bases). CDR3 length equals 17 residues. Germline lookup yields CDR1 LGHDT and CDR2 YNNKEL (reference sequence). V was pared by 4 bases and J by 8 bases, with 26 bases between. CDR3 DNA sequence: TGTGCCAGCAGCCTAGGGACTGGGTATGGGGTCAGTCCCGGCTACACCTTC. This translates into CASSLGTGYGVSPGYTF.

The V gene is TRBV5-8, the J gene TRBJ1-4; D is unclear. The CDR3 spans 15 residues. The V gene's germline CDR1 is SGHTS and CDR2 YDEGEE. The germline V and J ends were trimmed by 4 bases and 0 bases, with 10 bases remaining between them. The CDR3 spells CASSRNSATNEKLFF. Here the CDR3 DNA reads TGTGCCAGCAGCCGAAACAGTGCAACTAATGAAAAACTGTTTTTT.

The chain uses TRBV18 and TRBJ1-3; maybe TRBD1 (6 bases). CDR1 and CDR2 from the germline V gene are KGHSH and LQKENI. This CDR3 contains 16 residues. V shed 2 bases and J shed 0 bases, with 11 bases lying between them. The CDR3 here is CASSPTTGISGNTIYF. The CDR3 DNA sequence: TGTGCCAGCTCACCAACAACAGGGATCTCTGGAAACACCATATATTTT. Variable domain in full (rest from reference TRBV18 and TRBJ1-3): NAGVMQNPRHLVRRRGQEARLRCSPMKGHSHVYWYRQLPEEGLKFMVYLQKENIIDESGMPKERFSAEFPKEGPSILRIQQVVRGDSAAYFCASSPTTGISGNTIYFGEGSWLTVV.

In this sample, this clone turned up once. This chain uses TRBV18 with TRBJ1-4; 7 positions agree with TRBD1. CDR1 is KGHSH, CDR2 LQKENI, per germline. CDR3 length: 12 amino acids. Germline trimming cut 8 bases from V and 8 bases from J; bases unmatched to any gene: 5. The CDR3 nucleotides read TGTGCCAGCCGCCGGGACAGAGAAAAACTGTTTTTT. Translation gives CASRRDREKLFF.

This chain joins TRBV27 and TRBJ1-2; D may be TRBD1 (6 bases). CDR1 is MNHEY, CDR2 SMNVEV, per germline (reference sequence). The CDR3 runs 13 residues. Trimming took 6 bases from V and 4 from J, leaving 12 bases between them. The CDR3 DNA follows: TGTGCCAGCAGCCGACAGGTGGGCTATGGCTACACCTTC. Its translation is CASSRQVGYGYTF.

A single count supports this clone. The chain is built from TRBV5-4 and TRBJ1-2; 11 nucleotides line up with TRBD1. This CDR3 is built from 15 residues. In germline, CDR1 is SGHNT, CDR2 YYREEE (reference sequence). V lost 4 bases, J lost 10 bases, and 12 bases stayed unmatched. CDR3 coding DNA: TGTGCCAGCAGCCCACCGATTCGGACAGGGGGCGACTACACCTTC. This encodes CASSPPIRTGGDYTF.

This clone came up a few times. This chain uses TRBV5-1 with TRBJ2-7, with 8 nucleotides matching TRBD1. This CDR3 has 15 amino acids. Germline lookup yields CDR1 SGHRS and CDR2 YFSETQ. V lost 4 bases and J lost 6; bases outside the gene matches: 12. The CDR3 coding sequence is TGCGCCAGCAGCGCGGACAGGGAAGGATTCGTCGAGCAGTACTTC. Residues: CASSADREGFVEQYF.

The chain has TRBV6-2 or TRBV6-3 and TRBJ1-4; possibly TRBD1 for D (5 bases). Germline CDR1 and CDR2: MNHEY and SVGEGT. Trimming cost V 4 bases and J 8 bases, with 14 bases left between them. This CDR3 region has 14 residues. Written as DNA, the CDR3 is TGTGCCAGCAGTTTCCGGGGACCGTGGGAAAAACTGTTTTTT. Its translation: CASSFRGPWEKLFF.

This chain joins TRBV5-6 and TRBJ2-1; D call uncertain. V lost 6 bases and J lost 0, with 16 bases in between. Germline V gene lookup returns CDR1 SGHDT and CDR2 YYEEEE. This CDR3 contains 16 residues. Written as DNA, the CDR3 is TGTGCCAGCAATAAAATGGGGAAGAGCTCCTACAATGAGCAGTTCTTC. Translation gives CASNKMGKSSYNEQFF. Full variable domain (remainder filled in from reference TRBV5-6 and TRBJ2-1): DAGVTQSPTHLIKTRGQQVTLRCSPKSGHDTVSWYQQALGQGPQFIFQYYEEEERQRGNFPDRFSGHQFPNYSSELNVNALLLGDSALYLCASNKMGKSSYNEQFFGPGTRLTVL.

The V and J genes are TRBV28 and TRBJ2-7; tentative D call: TRBD1 (6 bases). Germline V gives CDR1 MDHEN, CDR2 SYDVKM. V shed 6 bases and J shed 4 bases, with 19 bases lying between them. The length of the CDR3 is 15 residues. CDR3 residues: CASSPPQGSSYEQYF. Written as DNA, the CDR3 is TGTGCCAGCAGCCCACCCCAGGGGAGTTCGTACGAGCAGTACTTC.

CDR3 residues: CAVLGELGEQFF. The CDR3 DNA follows: TGCGCCGTCCTGGGGGAACTAGGAGAGCAGTTCTTC. V and J are TRBV10-1 and TRBJ2-1; tentatively, D is TRBD1 or TRBD2 (5 bases each). Looked up from germline, CDR1 is WNHNN and CDR2 is SYGVQD (reference sequence). CDR3 length: 12 residues. The V gene lost 11 bases and the J gene lost 10 bases, with 18 bases spanning the gap.

This chain joins TRBV12-3 or TRBV12-4 and TRBJ2-1, with D uncertain. V lost 6 bases, J lost 4 bases, and 4 bases lay in between. The CDR3 covers 11 residues. CDR3 in DNA: TGTGCCAGCAGGGGATACAATGAGCAGTTCTTC. This translates into CASRGYNEQFF.

V usage is TRBV5-6 and J usage is TRBJ1-6; D is unclear. The CDR3 totals 15 residues. Germline CDR1 and CDR2: SGHDT and YYEEEE. V lost 4 bases and J 6 bases, leaving 14 bases between the germline ends. This CDR3 reads CASSPIPGVNSPLHF. The CDR3 region has the DNA TGTGCCAGCAGCCCCATACCCGGAGTTAATTCACCCCTCCACTTT.

The chain employs TRBV5-4 and TRBJ2-7; unclear D gene. Deletions cut 4 bases from V and 5 bases from J, with 16 bases between. Germline CDR1 is SGHNT and CDR2 is YYREEE (reference sequence). The CDR3 totals 14 residues. The CDR3 loop is CASSRRDGSDEQYF. Here the CDR3 DNA reads TGTGCCAGCAGCCGTAGAGACGGGTCGGACGAGCAGTACTTC. The whole variable domain, remainder taken from reference TRBV5-4 and TRBJ2-7, is ETGVTQSPTHLIKTRGQQVTLRCSSQSGHNTVSWYQQALGQGPQFIFQYYREEENGRGNFPPRFSGLQFPNYSSELNVNALELDDSALYLCASSRRDGSDEQYFGPGTRLTVT.